The clone carrying this TCR beta chain was detected only once. Its target is unknown. This entry comes from a study of graft-versus-host responses after intestinal transplantation. Across the study: Anti-thymocyte globulin was used for induction in all recipients, who then took tacrolimus and steroids for approximately 3 years.

Study conclusions and caveats: Across patients carrying graft-donor T cell macrochimerism, allografts held high graft-versus-host to host-versus-graft clonal ratios. An association linked early post-transplant HvG declines with peak circulating GvH clone levels. Present in recipient marrow, GvH clones included some that appeared first in ileum or blood.

Measured with immunoSEQ multiplex PCR; TCRdb has only the in-frame clones, and not every one. This repertoire shows fewer than 85,000 clones, more than 80% found once; its top ten account for roughly 2.5%. The germline V gene encodes CDR1 SGHNT and CDR2 YYREEE (reference sequence). This CDR3 comprises 14 residues. With 3 bases removed from V and 0 bases from J, the gap between germline ends came to 8 bases. The source of this sequence is a human donor who received an intestinal transplant. Sequencing used unstimulated CD8+ T cells sorted from spleen or lymph node cells, obtained before intestinal transplant. The chain employs TRBV5-4 and TRBJ2-3; D is perhaps TRBD1 (6 bases). CDR3 region: CASSWGTSTDTQYF. Here the CDR3 DNA reads TGTGCCAGCAGCTGGGGGACAAGCACAGATACGCAGTATTTT.